The next 5 T cell receptor beta chains were all read from a single sample in a study of cytomegalovirus exposure and HLA in healthy donors. It was with 60 Vbeta and 13 Jbeta primers that the PCR ran. Assay: immunoSEQ multiplex PCR; the TCRdb copy retains only in-frame clones and omits some. Found here are 150,000 to 200,000 clones, about three quarters of them singletons; the top ten hold roughly 3%. Material for sequencing was PBMCs. These receptor sequences come from a female donor in good health and CMV-seronegative.

The rearrangement joins TRBV5-8 to TRBJ2-5, with a weak D call TRBD2 (6 bases). Gene TRBJ2-7 matches the end of the DNA better, so the J call may be wrong. This CDR3 comprises 15 residues. Germline V lookup: CDR1 SGHTS, CDR2 YDEGEE. The CDR3 DNA reads as TGTGCCAGCAGCTTGGGCCTAGCGTCCTCCTACGAGCAGTACTTC. Protein sequence: CASSLGLASSYEQYF.

The rearrangement uses TRBV7-2 and TRBJ2-4; D might be TRBD2 (6 bases). This CDR3 has 17 residues. Per germline, CDR1 SGHTA and CDR2 FQGNSA. Trimming left V 6 bases short and J 3 bases short, with 21 bases between. CDR3 DNA: TGTGCCAGCAGTCCCGGCGCCGGGAGTATGGGCAAAAACATTCAGTACTTC. Encoded protein: CASSPGAGSMGKNIQYF.

This chain connects TRBV5-4 to TRBJ1-4; 12 nucleotides align to TRBD1. Germline lookup yields CDR1 SGHNT and CDR2 YYREEE (reference sequence). With 5 bases clipped from V and 1 base from J, the junction kept 12 bases outside the gene matches. There are 19 residues in the CDR3. CDR3 sequence reads: CASSLTGTGGFGTNEKLFF. The CDR3, as DNA: TGTGCCAGCAGTCTTACCGGGACAGGGGGCTTTGGAACTAATGAAAAACTGTTTTTT.

V is TRBV7-6 and J is TRBJ2-3; 14 nucleotides align to TRBD2. This CDR3 region has 15 residues. Germline CDR1 SGHVS, CDR2 FNYEAQ. V gave up 5 bases and J gave up 11 bases; unmatched junction bases: 9. This chain's CDR3 is CASSRTSGGTGGQYF. The CDR3 bases are TGTGCCAGCAGCCGGACTAGCGGGGGGACCGGGGGGCAGTATTTT.

This chain uses TRBV18 with TRBJ2-5, with a possible D match to TRBD2 (5 bases). V was clipped by 8 bases and J by 4 bases, with 11 bases between them. CDR1 is KGHSH and CDR2 is LQKENI in the germline V gene. The CDR3 is 12 amino acids. CDR3 amino acids: CASTGMRETQYF. The CDR3 bases are TGTGCCAGCACGGGGATGAGAGAGACCCAGTACTTC.